This T cell receptor (beta chain) was documented in a study of type 1 and type 2 diabetes patients. Overall study: Donors were type 1 diabetes, type 2 diabetes, or nondiabetic controls. Magnetic bead positive selection isolated CD4+ or CD8+ T cells from PBMCs.

Concerning this clonotype itself: What it binds is unknown.

Trimming at V came to 4 bases and at J to 10 bases, leaving 9 bases not matched to a gene. Germline V CDR1 and CDR2: GTSNPN, SVGIG (reference sequence). The CDR3 is 14 residues long. Study results and caveats: Type 2 diabetes and control V and J usage correlated highly, about 0.97. Age and gender were not matched between study groups, possibly biasing interpretation.

PCR was run on genomic DNA. Amplification of the beta chain CDR3 used 30 forward and 13 reverse multiplex primers. From the multiplex PCR reads, TCRdb called clonotypes with MiXCR, one entry per CDR3 protein. The top ten clones hold roughly an eighth of a sample with 270,000 or so distinct CDR3 sequences, around 50% of them seen once. The TCR originated in a man aged 18 to 29 with type 2 diabetes. What was sequenced was peripheral blood mononuclear cells (PBMCs). The chain carries TRBV30 and TRBJ1-6; 8 bases line up with TRBD1. The CDR3 here is CAWNTGQGISPLHF. CDR3 coding DNA: TGTGCCTGGAATACTGGACAGGGTATCTCACCCCTCCACTTT.